This T cell receptor beta chain was observed in a study of T cell responses to AZD1222 COVID-19 vaccine. Notes on the study in general: Seropositive status at baseline applied to only 6 or 7 AZD1222 recipients. CD4 TCRs associated with vaccination spanned spike, dominating at 160-218 and 743-854. Reportedly, nearly half the spike-specific TCRs target unmutated variant regions.

Assay: immunoSEQ multiplex PCR; the TCRdb copy retains only in-frame clones and omits some. The data show about 150,000 clones, with roughly nine tenths seen just once and approximately 5.1% held by the top ten. Germline CDR1 reads LGHDT; CDR2 reads YNNKEL (reference sequence). V was clipped by 1 base and J by 4 bases, with 10 bases between them. The CDR3 has 14 amino acids. This clone has a handful of counts. The target antigen is unknown. The chain employs TRBV3-1 (or the pseudogene TRBV3-2) and TRBJ1-1; D gene unclear. The clonotype comes from an adult in good health. The sample here was peripheral blood, taken on day 0 of MenACWY control vaccination. The chain's CDR3 is CASSQVGSGTEAFF. The CDR3 region has the DNA TGTGCCAGCAGCCAAGTCGGTTCCGGCACTGAAGCTTTCTTT.